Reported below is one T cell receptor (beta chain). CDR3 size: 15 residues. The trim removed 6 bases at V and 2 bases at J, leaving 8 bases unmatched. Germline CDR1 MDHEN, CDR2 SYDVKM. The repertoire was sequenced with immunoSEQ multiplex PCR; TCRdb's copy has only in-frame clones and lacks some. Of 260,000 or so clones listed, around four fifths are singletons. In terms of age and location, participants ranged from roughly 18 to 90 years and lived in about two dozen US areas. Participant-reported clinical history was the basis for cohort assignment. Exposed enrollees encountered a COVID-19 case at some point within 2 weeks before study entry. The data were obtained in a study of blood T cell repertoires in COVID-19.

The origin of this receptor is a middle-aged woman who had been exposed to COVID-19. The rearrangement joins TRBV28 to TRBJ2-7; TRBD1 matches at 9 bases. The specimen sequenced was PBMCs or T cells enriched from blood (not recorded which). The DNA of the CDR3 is TGTGCCAGCAGGCCGGGGACAGGGAGTACCTACGAGCAGTACTTC. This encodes CASRPGTGSTYEQYF.